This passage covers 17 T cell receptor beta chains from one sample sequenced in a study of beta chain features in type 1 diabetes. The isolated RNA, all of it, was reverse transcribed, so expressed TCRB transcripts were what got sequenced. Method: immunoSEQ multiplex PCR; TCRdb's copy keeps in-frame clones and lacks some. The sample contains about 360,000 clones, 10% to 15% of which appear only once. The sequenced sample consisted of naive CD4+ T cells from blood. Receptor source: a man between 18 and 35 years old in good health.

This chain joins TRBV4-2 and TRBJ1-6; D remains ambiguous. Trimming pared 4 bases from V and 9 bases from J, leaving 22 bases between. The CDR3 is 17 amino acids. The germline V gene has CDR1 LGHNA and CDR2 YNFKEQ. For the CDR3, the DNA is TGTGCCAGCAGCCCGCTCAGGTTGAGGTCCGAGGGTTCACCCCTCCACTTT. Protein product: CASSPLRLRSEGSPLHF.

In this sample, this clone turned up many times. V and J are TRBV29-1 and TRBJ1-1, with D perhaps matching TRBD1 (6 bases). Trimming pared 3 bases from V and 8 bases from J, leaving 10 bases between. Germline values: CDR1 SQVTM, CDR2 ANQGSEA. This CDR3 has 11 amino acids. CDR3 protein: CSVESGQEAFF. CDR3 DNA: TGCAGCGTTGAGTCCGGACAGGAAGCTTTCTTT.

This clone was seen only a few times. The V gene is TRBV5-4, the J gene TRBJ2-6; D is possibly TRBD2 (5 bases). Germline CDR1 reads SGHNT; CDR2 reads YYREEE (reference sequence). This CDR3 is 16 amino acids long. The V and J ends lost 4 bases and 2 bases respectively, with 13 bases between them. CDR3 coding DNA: TGTGCCAGCAGCCTGCCCCGGGGTGCTGGGGCCAACGTCCTGACTTTC. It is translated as CASSLPRGAGANVLTF.

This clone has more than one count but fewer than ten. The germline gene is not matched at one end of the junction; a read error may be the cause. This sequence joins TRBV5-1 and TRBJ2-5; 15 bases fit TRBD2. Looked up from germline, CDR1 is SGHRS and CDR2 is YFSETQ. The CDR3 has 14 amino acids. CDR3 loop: CASSTGLAGGPFDF. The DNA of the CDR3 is TGCGCCAGCAGCACCGGACTAGCGGGGGGGCCTTTCGACTTC.

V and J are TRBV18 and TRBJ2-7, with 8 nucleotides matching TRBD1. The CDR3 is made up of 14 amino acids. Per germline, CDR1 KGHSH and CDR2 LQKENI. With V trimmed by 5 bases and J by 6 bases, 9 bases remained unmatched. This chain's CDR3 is CASSSGAGGFEQYF. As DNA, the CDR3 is TGTGCCAGCTCATCAGGGGCAGGGGGCTTCGAGCAGTACTTC.

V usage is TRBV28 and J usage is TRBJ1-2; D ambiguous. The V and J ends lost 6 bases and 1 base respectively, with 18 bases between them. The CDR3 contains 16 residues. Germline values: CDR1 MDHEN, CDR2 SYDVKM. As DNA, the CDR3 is TGTGCCAGCAGATCCCTGGCGGGCAGGATTAACTATGGCTACACCTTC. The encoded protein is CASRSLAGRINYGYTF.

CDR3 DNA sequence: TGCGCCAGCAGCAGGGACAGTCGAACCGGGGAGCTGTTTTTT. Translation gives CASSRDSRTGELFF. This chain connects TRBV5-1 to TRBJ2-2, with 7 bases identical to TRBD1. CDR1 SGHRS and CDR2 YFSETQ come from the germline V gene. The CDR3 spans 14 residues. The J segment lost 5 bases and the V segment lost 4 bases, leaving 5 bases of the junction unmatched.

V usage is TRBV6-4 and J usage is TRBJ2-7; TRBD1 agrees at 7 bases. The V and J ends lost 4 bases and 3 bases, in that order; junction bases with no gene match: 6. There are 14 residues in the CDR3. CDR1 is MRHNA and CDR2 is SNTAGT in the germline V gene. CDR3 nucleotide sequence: TGTGCCAGCAGTGTACAAGCAGGGGGCTACGAGCAGTACTTC. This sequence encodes CASSVQAGGYEQYF.

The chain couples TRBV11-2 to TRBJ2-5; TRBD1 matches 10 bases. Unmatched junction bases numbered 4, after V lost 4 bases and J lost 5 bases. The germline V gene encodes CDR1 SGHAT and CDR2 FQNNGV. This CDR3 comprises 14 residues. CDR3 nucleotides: TGTGCCAGCAGCTCCTGGACAGGGGGGGAGACCCAGTACTTC. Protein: CASSSWTGGETQYF.

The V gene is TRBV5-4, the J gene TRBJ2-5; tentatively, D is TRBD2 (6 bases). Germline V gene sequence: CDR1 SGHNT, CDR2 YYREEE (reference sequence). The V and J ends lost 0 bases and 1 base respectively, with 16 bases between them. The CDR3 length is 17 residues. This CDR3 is CASSLAIQAGVQETQYF. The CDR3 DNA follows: TGTGCCAGCAGCTTGGCCATCCAAGCGGGCGTCCAAGAGACCCAGTACTTC.

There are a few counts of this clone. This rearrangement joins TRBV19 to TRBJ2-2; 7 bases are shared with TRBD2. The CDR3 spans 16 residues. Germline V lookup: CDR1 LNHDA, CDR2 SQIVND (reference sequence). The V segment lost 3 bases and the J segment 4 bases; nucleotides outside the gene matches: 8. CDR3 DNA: TGTGCCAGTAGTATCGGTCTAGCGGAGGGCACCGGGGAGCTGTTTTTT. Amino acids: CASSIGLAEGTGELFF.

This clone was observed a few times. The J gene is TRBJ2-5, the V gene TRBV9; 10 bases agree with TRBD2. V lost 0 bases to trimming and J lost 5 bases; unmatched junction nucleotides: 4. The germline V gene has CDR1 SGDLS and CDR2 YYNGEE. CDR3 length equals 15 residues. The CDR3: CASSVGTSGIETQYF. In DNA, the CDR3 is TGTGCCAGCAGCGTAGGAACTAGCGGGATCGAGACCCAGTACTTC.

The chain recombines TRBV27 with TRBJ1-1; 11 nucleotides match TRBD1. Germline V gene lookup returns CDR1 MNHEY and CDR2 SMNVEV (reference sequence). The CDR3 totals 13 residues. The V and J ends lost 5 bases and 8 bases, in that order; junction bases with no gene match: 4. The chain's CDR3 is CASSGQGAREAFF. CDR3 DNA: TGTGCCAGCAGTGGACAGGGGGCGAGAGAAGCTTTCTTT.

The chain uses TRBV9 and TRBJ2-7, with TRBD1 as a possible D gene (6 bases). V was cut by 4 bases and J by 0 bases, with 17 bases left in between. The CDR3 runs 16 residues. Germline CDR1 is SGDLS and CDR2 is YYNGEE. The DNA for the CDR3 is TGTGCCAGCAGCTTGGGGGCCTCCCTACCCTCCTACGAGCAGTACTTC. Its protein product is CASSLGASLPSYEQYF.

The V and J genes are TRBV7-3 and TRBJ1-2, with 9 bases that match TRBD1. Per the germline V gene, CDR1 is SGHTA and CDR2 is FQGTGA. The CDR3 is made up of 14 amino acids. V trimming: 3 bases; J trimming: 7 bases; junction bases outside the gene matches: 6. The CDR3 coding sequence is TGTGCCAGCAGCTTTGGACAGGGGCGGGCTGGCTACACCTTC. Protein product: CASSFGQGRAGYTF.

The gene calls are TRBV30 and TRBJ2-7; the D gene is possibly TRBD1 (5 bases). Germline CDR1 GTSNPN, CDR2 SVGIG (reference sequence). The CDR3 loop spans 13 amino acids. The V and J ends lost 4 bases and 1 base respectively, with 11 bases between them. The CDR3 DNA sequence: TGTGCCTGGAACTGGGGCGTATCCTACGAGCAGTACTTC. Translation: CAWNWGVSYEQYF. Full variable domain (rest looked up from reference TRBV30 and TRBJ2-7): SQTIHQWPATLVQPVGSPLSLECTVEGTSNPNLYWYRQAAGRGLQLLFYSVGIGQISSEVPQNLSASRPQDRQFILSSKKLLLSDSGFYLCAWNWGVSYEQYFGPGTRLTVT.

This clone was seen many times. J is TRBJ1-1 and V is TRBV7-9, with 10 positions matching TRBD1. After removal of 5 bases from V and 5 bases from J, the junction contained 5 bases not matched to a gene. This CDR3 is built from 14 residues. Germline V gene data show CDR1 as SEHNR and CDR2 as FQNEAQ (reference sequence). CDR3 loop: CASSPRTGGTEAFF. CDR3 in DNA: TGTGCCAGCAGCCCTAGGACAGGGGGGACTGAAGCTTTCTTT.